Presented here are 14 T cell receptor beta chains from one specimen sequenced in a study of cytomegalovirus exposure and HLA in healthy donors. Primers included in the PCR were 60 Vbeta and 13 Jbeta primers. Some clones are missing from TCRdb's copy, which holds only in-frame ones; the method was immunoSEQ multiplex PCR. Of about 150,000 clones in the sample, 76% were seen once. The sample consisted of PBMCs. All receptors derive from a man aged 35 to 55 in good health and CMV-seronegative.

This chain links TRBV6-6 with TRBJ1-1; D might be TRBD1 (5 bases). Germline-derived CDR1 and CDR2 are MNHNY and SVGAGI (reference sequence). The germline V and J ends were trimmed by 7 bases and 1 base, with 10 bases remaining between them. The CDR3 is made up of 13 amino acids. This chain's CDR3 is CASILQENTEAFF. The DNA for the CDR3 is TGTGCCAGCATCTTACAGGAGAACACTGAAGCTTTCTTT.

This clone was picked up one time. The CDR3 DNA sequence: TGTGCCAGCAGCTCCGGGACAGACAATGAAAAACTGTTTTTT. Its translation is CASSSGTDNEKLFF. The chain joins TRBV13 to TRBJ1-4, with 7 bases fitting TRBD1. The J segment lost 5 bases and the V segment lost 4 bases, leaving 4 bases of the junction unmatched. This CDR3 is built from 14 residues. Germline values: CDR1 PRHDT, CDR2 FYEKMQ (reference sequence).

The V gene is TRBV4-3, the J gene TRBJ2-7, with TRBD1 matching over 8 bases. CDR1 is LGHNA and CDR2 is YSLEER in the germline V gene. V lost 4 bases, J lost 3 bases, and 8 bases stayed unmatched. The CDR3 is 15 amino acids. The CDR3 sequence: CASSPYRTGSYEQYF. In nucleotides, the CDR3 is TGCGCCAGCAGCCCTTACCGGACAGGGAGCTACGAGCAGTACTTC.

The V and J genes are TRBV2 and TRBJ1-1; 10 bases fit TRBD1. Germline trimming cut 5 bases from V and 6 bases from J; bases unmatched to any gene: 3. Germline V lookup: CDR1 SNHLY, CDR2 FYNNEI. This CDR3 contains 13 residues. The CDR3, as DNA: TGTGCCAGCAGTTCGACAGGGGGCCCTGAAGCTTTCTTT. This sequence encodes CASSSTGGPEAFF. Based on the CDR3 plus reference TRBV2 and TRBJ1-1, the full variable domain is EPEVTQTPSHQVTQMGQEVILRCVPISNHLYFYWYRQILGQKVEFLVSFYNNEISEKSEIFDDQFSVERPDGSNFTLKIRSTKLEDSAMYFCASSSTGGPEAFFGQGTRLTVV.

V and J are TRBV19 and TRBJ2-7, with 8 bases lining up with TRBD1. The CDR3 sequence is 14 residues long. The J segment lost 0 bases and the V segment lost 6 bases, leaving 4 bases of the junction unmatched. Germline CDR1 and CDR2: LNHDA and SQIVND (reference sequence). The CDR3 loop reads CASRDRANSYEQYF. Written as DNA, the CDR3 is TGTGCCAGTAGGGACAGGGCCAACTCCTACGAGCAGTACTTC.

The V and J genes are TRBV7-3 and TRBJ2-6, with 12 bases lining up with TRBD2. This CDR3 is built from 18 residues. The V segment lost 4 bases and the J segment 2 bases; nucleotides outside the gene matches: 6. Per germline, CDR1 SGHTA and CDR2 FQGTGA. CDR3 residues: CASSYQTSGSAGANVLTF. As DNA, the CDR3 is TGTGCCAGCAGCTACCAGACTAGCGGGAGTGCTGGGGCCAACGTCCTGACTTTC.

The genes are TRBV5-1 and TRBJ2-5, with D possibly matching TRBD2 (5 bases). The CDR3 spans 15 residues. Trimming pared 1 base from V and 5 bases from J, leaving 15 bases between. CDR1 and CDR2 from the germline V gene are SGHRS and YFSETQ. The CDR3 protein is CASSLIPGNWETQYF. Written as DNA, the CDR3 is TGCGCCAGCAGCTTGATTCCGGGGAATTGGGAGACCCAGTACTTC.

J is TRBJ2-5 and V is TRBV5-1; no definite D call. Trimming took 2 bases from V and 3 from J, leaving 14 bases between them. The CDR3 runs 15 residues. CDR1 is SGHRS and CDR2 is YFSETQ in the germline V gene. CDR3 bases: TGCGCCAGCAGCTTCCAGAGAGCGAAGGAAGAGACCCAGTACTTC. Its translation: CASSFQRAKEETQYF. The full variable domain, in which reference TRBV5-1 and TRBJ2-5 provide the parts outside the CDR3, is KAGVTQTPRYLIKTRGQQVTLSCSPISGHRSVSWYQQTPGQGLQFLFEYFSETQRNKGNFPGRFSGRQFSNSRSEMNVSTLELGDSALYLCASSFQRAKEETQYFGPGTRLLVL.

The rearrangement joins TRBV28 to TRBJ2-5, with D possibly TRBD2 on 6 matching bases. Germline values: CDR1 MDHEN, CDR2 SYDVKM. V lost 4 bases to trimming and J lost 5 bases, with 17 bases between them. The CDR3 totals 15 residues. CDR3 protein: CASSSFQGAGETQYF. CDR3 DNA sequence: TGTGCCAGCAGTTCCTTCCAGGGCGCGGGGGAGACCCAGTACTTC.

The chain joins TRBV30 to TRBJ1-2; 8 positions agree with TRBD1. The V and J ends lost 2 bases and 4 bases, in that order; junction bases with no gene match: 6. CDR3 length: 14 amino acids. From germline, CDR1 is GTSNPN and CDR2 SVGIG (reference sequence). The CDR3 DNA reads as TGTGCCTGGAGTCCTGGGACAGGAGTCTATGGCTACACCTTC. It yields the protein CAWSPGTGVYGYTF.

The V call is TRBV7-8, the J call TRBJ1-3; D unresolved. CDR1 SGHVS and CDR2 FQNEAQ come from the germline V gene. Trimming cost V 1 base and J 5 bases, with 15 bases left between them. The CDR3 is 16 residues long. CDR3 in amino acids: CASSLDPRKIRNTIYF. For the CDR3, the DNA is TGTGCCAGCAGCTTAGACCCCAGGAAGATCAGAAACACCATATATTTT. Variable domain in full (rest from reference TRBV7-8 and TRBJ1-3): GAGVSQSPRYKVAKRGQDVALRCDPISGHVSLFWYQQALGQGPEFLTYFQNEAQLDKSGLPSDRFFAERPEGSVSTLKIQRTQQEDSAVYLCASSLDPRKIRNTIYFGEGSWLTVV.

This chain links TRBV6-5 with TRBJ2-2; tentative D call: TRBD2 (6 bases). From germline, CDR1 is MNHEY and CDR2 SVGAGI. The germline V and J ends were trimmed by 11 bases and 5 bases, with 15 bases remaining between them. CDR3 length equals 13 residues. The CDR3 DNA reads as TGTGCCGCCCTCCGCCGGGGGACCGGGGAGCTGTTTTTT. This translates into CAALRRGTGELFF.

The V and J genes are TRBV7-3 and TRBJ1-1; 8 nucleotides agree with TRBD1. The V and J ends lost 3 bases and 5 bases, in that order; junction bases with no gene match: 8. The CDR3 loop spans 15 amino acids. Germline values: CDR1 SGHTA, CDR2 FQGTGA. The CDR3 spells CASSLGTGGFTEAFF. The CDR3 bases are TGTGCCAGCAGCTTGGGGACAGGCGGGTTTACTGAAGCTTTCTTT.

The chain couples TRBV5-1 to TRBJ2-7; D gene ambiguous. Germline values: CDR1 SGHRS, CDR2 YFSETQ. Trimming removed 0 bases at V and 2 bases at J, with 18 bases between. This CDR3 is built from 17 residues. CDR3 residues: CASSLALYPVGTYEQYF. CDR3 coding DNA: TGCGCCAGCAGCTTGGCCTTGTACCCAGTGGGCACCTACGAGCAGTACTTC.